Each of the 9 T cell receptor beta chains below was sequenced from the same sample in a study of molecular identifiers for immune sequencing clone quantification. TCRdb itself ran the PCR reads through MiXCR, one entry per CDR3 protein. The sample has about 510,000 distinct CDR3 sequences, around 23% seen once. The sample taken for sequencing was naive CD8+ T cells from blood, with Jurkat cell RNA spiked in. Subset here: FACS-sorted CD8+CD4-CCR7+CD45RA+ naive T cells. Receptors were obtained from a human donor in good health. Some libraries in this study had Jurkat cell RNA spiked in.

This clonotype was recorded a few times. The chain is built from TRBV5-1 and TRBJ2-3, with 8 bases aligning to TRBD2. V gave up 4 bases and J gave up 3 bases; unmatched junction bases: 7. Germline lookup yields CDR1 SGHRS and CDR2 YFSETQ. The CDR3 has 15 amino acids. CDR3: CASSPQRGGTDTQYF. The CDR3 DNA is TGCGCCAGCAGCCCTCAACGGGGGGGGACAGATACGCAGTATTTT.

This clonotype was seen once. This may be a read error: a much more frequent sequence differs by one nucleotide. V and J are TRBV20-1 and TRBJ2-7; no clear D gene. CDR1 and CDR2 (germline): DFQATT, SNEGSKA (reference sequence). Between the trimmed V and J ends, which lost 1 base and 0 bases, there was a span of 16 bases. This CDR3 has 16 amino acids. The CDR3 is CSARGVHRSGSYEQYF. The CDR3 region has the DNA TGCAGTGCTAGAGGGGTACACCGATCAGGCTCCTACGAGCAGTACTTC.

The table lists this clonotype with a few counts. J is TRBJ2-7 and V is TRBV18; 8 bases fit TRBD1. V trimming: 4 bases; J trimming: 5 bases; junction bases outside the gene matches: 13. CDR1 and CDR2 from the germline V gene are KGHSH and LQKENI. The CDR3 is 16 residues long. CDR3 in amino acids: CASSRSPGTGGNEQYF. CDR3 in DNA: TGTGCCAGCTCACGAAGCCCCGGGACAGGAGGAAACGAGCAGTACTTC.

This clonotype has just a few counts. The CDR3: CASSDPAGGQETQYF. CDR3 DNA: TGTGCCAGCAGCGACCCAGCGGGGGGGCAAGAGACCCAGTACTTC. The chain couples TRBV9 to TRBJ2-5, with 10 bases matching TRBD2. CDR1 is SGDLS, CDR2 YYNGEE, per germline. J gave up 2 bases and V 3 bases, and 4 bases lay outside the gene matches. The CDR3 runs 15 residues.

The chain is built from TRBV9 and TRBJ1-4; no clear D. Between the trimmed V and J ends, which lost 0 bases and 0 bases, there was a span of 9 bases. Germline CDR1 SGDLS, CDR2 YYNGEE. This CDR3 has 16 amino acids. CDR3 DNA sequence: TGTGCCAGCAGCGTAGAGCCAGGCACAACTAATGAAAAACTGTTTTTT. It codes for CASSVEPGTTNEKLFF.

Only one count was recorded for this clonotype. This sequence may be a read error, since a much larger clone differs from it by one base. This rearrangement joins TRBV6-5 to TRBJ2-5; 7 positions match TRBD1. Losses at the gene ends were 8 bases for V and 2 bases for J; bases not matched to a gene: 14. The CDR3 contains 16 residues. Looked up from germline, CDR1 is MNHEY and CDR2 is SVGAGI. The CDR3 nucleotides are TGTGCCAGCGGTTCTCCCCTGAGGACAGGACAAGAGACCCAGTACTTC. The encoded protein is CASGSPLRTGQETQYF.

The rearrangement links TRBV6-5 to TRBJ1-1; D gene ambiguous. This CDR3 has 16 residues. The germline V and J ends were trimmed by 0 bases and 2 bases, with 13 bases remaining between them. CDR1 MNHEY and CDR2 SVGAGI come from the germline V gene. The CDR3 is CASSYSVGSFNTEAFF. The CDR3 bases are TGTGCCAGCAGTTACTCGGTCGGAAGCTTCAACACTGAAGCTTTCTTT.

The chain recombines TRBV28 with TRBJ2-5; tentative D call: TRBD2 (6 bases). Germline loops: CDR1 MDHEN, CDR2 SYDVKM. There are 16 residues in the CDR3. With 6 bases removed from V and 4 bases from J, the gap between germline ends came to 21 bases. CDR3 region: CASSRPTERARETQYF. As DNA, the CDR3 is TGTGCCAGCAGCCGCCCGACAGAGCGGGCAAGAGAGACCCAGTACTTC.

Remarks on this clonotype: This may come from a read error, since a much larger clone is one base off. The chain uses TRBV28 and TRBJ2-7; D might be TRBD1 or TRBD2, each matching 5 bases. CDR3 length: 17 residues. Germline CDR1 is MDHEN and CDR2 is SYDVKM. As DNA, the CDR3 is TGTGCCAGCAGTCTCCCATACTCCAGGGAAGAGGGATACGAGAAGTACTTC. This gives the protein CASSLPYSREEGYEKYF.